The next 27 T cell receptor beta chains were all read from a single sample in a study of CD8 T cells in ankylosing spondylitis. The antigens for these receptors are not known. General study findings and limits: Typical of ankylosing spondylitis blood, it appeared, was a TCR beta motif of roughly eight highly homologous variants.

TCRdb recomputed calls from the 5' RACE reads with MiXCR, one row per CDR3 protein. The sample gives approximately 550,000 distinct CDR3 sequences, more than 9.5% of which show up once; approximately 6.3% is in the top ten. Sequencing was carried out using blood, either unsorted or a sorted T cell fraction (not recorded which). The origin of the receptors is a male donor with ankylosing spondylitis.

This clonotype has a handful of counts. V and J are TRBV7-9 and TRBJ2-5; 11 bases line up with TRBD1. Germline trimming cut 5 bases from V and 2 bases from J; bases unmatched to any gene: 4. Germline loops: CDR1 SEHNR, CDR2 FQNEAQ (reference sequence). This CDR3 spans 15 amino acids. The CDR3 protein is CASSPGTGGQETQYF. The CDR3 DNA reads TGTGCCAGCAGCCCCGGGACAGGGGGTCAAGAGACCCAGTACTTC.

This clonotype was seen a few times. The J gene is TRBJ1-5, the V gene TRBV18; unclear D gene. Per germline, CDR1 KGHSH and CDR2 LQKENI. The CDR3 contains 13 residues. V was clipped by 2 bases and J by 3 bases, with 5 bases between them. In DNA, the CDR3 is TGTGCCAGCTCACCAGACCCCAATCAGCCCCAGCATTTT. This translates into CASSPDPNQPQHF.

This clonotype was counted between two and nine times. In nucleotides, the CDR3 is TGCAGCGTTGGGGGGGGCCCAGATACGCAGTATTTT. Translation gives CSVGGGPDTQYF. The V call is TRBV29-1, the J call TRBJ2-3; TRBD2 is a possible D gene (7 bases). Trimming left V 4 bases short and J 4 bases short, with 9 bases between. Germline loops: CDR1 SQVTM, CDR2 ANQGSEA. The length of the CDR3 is 12 residues.

The rearrangement links TRBV5-1 to TRBJ1-1; D might be TRBD1 (6 bases). V was pared by 4 bases and J by 0 bases, with 10 bases between. The CDR3 has 14 residues. Germline V gene lookup returns CDR1 SGHRS and CDR2 YFSETQ. The CDR3, as DNA: TGCGCCAGCAGCGTCGGACAGCTGAACACTGAAGCTTTCTTT. Translated: CASSVGQLNTEAFF.

This clonotype showed up many times. The chain combines TRBV28 with TRBJ2-1, with 15 bases that match TRBD2. J gave up 9 bases and V 4 bases, and 10 bases lay outside the gene matches. The CDR3 spans 17 residues. Germline assignment: CDR1 MDHEN and CDR2 SYDVKM. CDR3 sequence: CASSSIRTSGRATEQFF. The CDR3 nucleotides read TGTGCCAGCAGTTCTATCCGGACTAGCGGGAGGGCCACTGAGCAGTTCTTC.

CDR3: CATSDSTAYEQYF. CDR3 bases: TGTGCCACCAGTGATTCGACAGCGTACGAGCAGTACTTC. This rearrangement joins TRBV24-1 to TRBJ2-7; D might be TRBD1 (5 bases). The CDR3 is 13 amino acids. Germline CDR1 is KGHDR and CDR2 is SFDVKD. V lost 2 bases to trimming and J lost 4 bases, with 8 bases between them.

This clonotype was seen a handful of times. The chain employs TRBV3-1 and TRBJ2-3; D perhaps matches TRBD1 (6 bases). The germline V gene has CDR1 LGHDT and CDR2 YNNKEL (reference sequence). The CDR3 has 15 residues. Trimming stripped 4 bases from V and 7 bases from J, with 18 bases between. The CDR3 sequence: CASSPPFGTPNTQYF. The DNA for the CDR3 is TGTGCCAGCAGCCCCCCTTTCGGGACACCAAATACGCAGTATTTT.

This clonotype was observed at least ten times. This chain connects TRBV5-1 to TRBJ2-3; no clear D gene. The V and J ends lost 5 bases and 1 base respectively, with 11 bases between them. In germline, CDR1 is SGHRS, CDR2 YFSETQ. There are 14 residues in the CDR3. CDR3 sequence (DNA): TGCGCCAGCAGTGTACAGACTGGCACAGATACGCAGTATTTT. It is translated as CASSVQTGTDTQYF. Together with reference TRBV5-1 and TRBJ2-3, the CDR3 gives the full variable domain: KAGVTQTPRYLIKTRGQQVTLSCSPISGHRSVSWYQQTPGQGLQFLFEYFSETQRNKGNFPGRFSGRQFSNSRSEMNVSTLELGDSALYLCASSVQTGTDTQYFGPGTRLTVL.

The chain is built from TRBV5-1 and TRBJ2-3; 7 nucleotides match TRBD1. CDR3 length: 15 amino acids. The V and J ends lost 4 bases and 0 bases, in that order; junction bases with no gene match: 5. Germline lookup yields CDR1 SGHRS and CDR2 YFSETQ. The CDR3 region has the DNA TGCGCCAGCAGCCGACAGGGCCAAAGCACAGATACGCAGTATTTT. Translating it yields CASSRQGQSTDTQYF.

This clonotype was recorded a few times. This chain links TRBV20-1 with TRBJ1-5; weak D call: TRBD1 (5 bases). CDR3 length: 18 amino acids. Per germline, CDR1 DFQATT and CDR2 SNEGSKA (reference sequence). The V end was cut by 5 bases, the J end by 0 bases, with 23 bases between. The CDR3, as DNA: TGCAGTGCTCTTAAAACCGGGACCCTAGATTATAGCAATCAGCCCCAGCATTTT. As protein: CSALKTGTLDYSNQPQHF.

V and J are TRBV4-2 and TRBJ2-1; unclear D gene. Trimming stripped 1 base from V and 0 bases from J, with 7 bases between. The germline gives CDR1 LGHNA, CDR2 YNFKEQ. The CDR3 is made up of 15 amino acids. CDR3 protein: CASSQGPNSYNEQFF. DNA of the CDR3: TGTGCCAGCAGCCAAGGACCGAACTCCTACAATGAGCAGTTCTTC.

The V and J genes are TRBV11-2 and TRBJ2-1, with D perhaps matching TRBD2 (5 bases). CDR3 length: 15 residues. Germline assignment: CDR1 SGHAT and CDR2 FQNNGV. Trimming shortened V by 6 bases and J by 3 bases, and 15 bases separated the two germline ends. Here the CDR3 reads CASSPPGFDYNEQFF. CDR3 coding DNA: TGTGCCAGCAGTCCGCCGGGATTTGACTACAATGAGCAGTTCTTC.

This clonotype was counted only a few times. The chain carries TRBV10-3 and TRBJ1-2, with TRBD1 as a possible D gene (5 bases). Germline CDR1 reads ENHRY; CDR2 reads SYGVKD. This CDR3 is 14 amino acids long. Trimming pared 10 bases from V and 11 bases from J, leaving 26 bases between. CDR3: CATNHPDTLPLYTF. DNA for the CDR3: TGTGCCACAAACCACCCGGACACCCTACCGCTATACACCTTC.

The sample holds a few counts of this clonotype. The rearrangement joins TRBV9 to TRBJ2-1; D is perhaps TRBD2 (6 bases). Trimming removed 0 bases from V and 6 bases from J, with 13 bases in between. Germline V lookup: CDR1 SGDLS, CDR2 YYNGEE. This CDR3 spans 15 amino acids. CDR3 DNA sequence: TGTGCCAGCAGCGTAGGCTTGCTGGGGGGCAATGAGCAGTTCTTC. This codes for CASSVGLLGGNEQFF.

The sample holds many counts of this clonotype. The chain couples TRBV29-1 to TRBJ2-5, with 8 bases that match TRBD2. The ends lost 3 bases at V and 3 bases at J; junction bases unmatched: 6. This CDR3 spans 14 amino acids. Germline V gene sequence: CDR1 SQVTM, CDR2 ANQGSEA. In DNA, the CDR3 is TGCAGCGTTGATGATCGCGGGAGGAAAGAGACCCAGTACTTC. Encoded protein: CSVDDRGRKETQYF.

The rearrangement joins TRBV30 to TRBJ2-3, with D perhaps TRBD1 or TRBD2 (5 bases each). The CDR3 extends over 13 amino acids. V was cut by 8 bases and J by 5 bases, with 17 bases left in between. CDR1 is GTSNPN and CDR2 is SVGIG in the germline V gene (reference sequence). CDR3 amino acids: CAGWSGTRDTQYF. CDR3 nucleotides: TGTGCCGGGTGGTCCGGGACCCGAGATACGCAGTATTTT.

This clonotype was seen many times. The genes are TRBV2 and TRBJ2-2; maybe TRBD2 (6 bases). Germline CDR1 reads SNHLY; CDR2 reads FYNNEI. This CDR3 comprises 13 residues. V lost 7 bases and J lost 1, with 7 bases in between. The CDR3 loop reads CASTSENTGELFF. Written as DNA, the CDR3 is TGTGCCAGCACTAGCGAGAACACCGGGGAGCTGTTTTTT.

The gene calls are TRBV15 and TRBJ1-2; tentative D call: TRBD1 (5 bases). V was shortened by 0 bases and J by 8 bases, with 16 bases between the two germline ends. The CDR3 has 15 residues. Germline assignment: CDR1 LNHNV and CDR2 YYDKDF (reference sequence). Written as DNA, the CDR3 is TGTGCCACCAGCAGAGATTTATCGGGGACTCGGGGCTACACCTTC. This sequence encodes CATSRDLSGTRGYTF.

This sequence joins TRBV7-9 and TRBJ1-6; 8 bases line up with TRBD1. There are 15 residues in the CDR3. J was trimmed by 10 bases and V by 7 bases; bases with no gene match: 12. The V gene's germline CDR1 is SEHNR and CDR2 FQNEAQ (reference sequence). The CDR3 bases are TGTGCCAGCACTCCCTTTGGGGGACAGGAATCACCCCTCCACTTT. Protein sequence: CASTPFGGQESPLHF.

The chain has TRBV27 and TRBJ2-7, with 10 bases fitting TRBD2. The germline V gene encodes CDR1 MNHEY and CDR2 SMNVEV (reference sequence). This CDR3 is built from 16 residues. V shed 4 bases and J 0 bases; nucleotides not matched to a gene: 6. In DNA, the CDR3 is TGTGCCAGCAGTTCCCGACTAGCGGGTCCCTCCTACGAGCAGTACTTC. Its translation: CASSSRLAGPSYEQYF.

This clonotype was picked up a small number of times. The chain uses TRBV6-1 and TRBJ2-2, with 10 bases that match TRBD2. The CDR3 sequence is 15 residues long. V shed 6 bases and J 2 bases; nucleotides not matched to a gene: 3. CDR1 and CDR2 from the germline V gene are MNHNS and SASEGT. The CDR3 loop is CASRPSGRNTGELFF. The CDR3, as DNA: TGTGCCAGCAGACCTAGCGGGAGAAACACCGGGGAGCTGTTTTTT.

This clonotype has just a few counts. The chain links TRBV2 to TRBJ2-7; 10 positions agree with TRBD2. Germline CDR1 is SNHLY and CDR2 is FYNNEI. The CDR3 has 15 amino acids. V trimming: 7 bases; J trimming: 3 bases; junction bases outside the gene matches: 9. The CDR3 DNA reads as TGTGCCAGCACCGAGGGGGCTAGCGGGAGCTACGAGCAGTACTTC. It specifies CASTEGASGSYEQYF.

This clonotype appeared many times. The chain combines TRBV5-1 with TRBJ1-4; a weak D match, TRBD1 (6 bases). Germline V CDR1 and CDR2: SGHRS, YFSETQ. The CDR3 is made up of 16 amino acids. V was trimmed by 5 bases and J by 5 bases, leaving 19 bases between them. The CDR3 loop is CASSWTTGSPNEKLFF. In nucleotides, the CDR3 is TGCGCCAGCAGTTGGACAACAGGGTCCCCAAATGAAAAACTGTTTTTT.

V gene TRBV2 combines with J gene TRBJ1-4; D gene unclear. CDR1 is SNHLY, CDR2 FYNNEI, per germline. V was trimmed by 8 bases and J by 5 bases, leaving 6 bases between them. The CDR3 is 11 residues long. The CDR3 reads CASLGNEKLFF. In DNA, the CDR3 is TGTGCCAGCCTCGGGAATGAAAAACTGTTTTTT.

This sequence joins TRBV5-4 and TRBJ1-6, with TRBD1 matching over 11 bases. CDR1 is SGHNT, CDR2 YYREEE, per germline (reference sequence). V trimming: 3 bases; J trimming: 10 bases; junction bases outside the gene matches: 6. The CDR3 consists of 15 residues. CDR3 protein: CASSWTGGASSPLHF. As DNA, the CDR3 is TGTGCCAGCAGCTGGACAGGGGGCGCATCATCACCCCTCCACTTT. Supplemented by reference TRBV5-4 and TRBJ1-6, the full variable domain reads ETGVTQSPTHLIKTRGQQVTLRCSSQSGHNTVSWYQQALGQGPQFIFQYYREEENGRGNFPPRFSGLQFPNYSSELNVNALELDDSALYLCASSWTGGASSPLHFGNGTRLTVT.

The chain couples TRBV29-1 to TRBJ2-7; a possible D gene is TRBD2 (6 bases). The CDR3 length is 12 residues. V lost 7 bases to trimming and J lost 1 base, with 11 bases between them. Germline CDR1 reads SQVTM; CDR2 reads ANQGSEA. The CDR3 coding sequence is TGCAGCGGCGGCGGGGATTCCTACGAGCAGTACTTC. Its translation is CSGGGDSYEQYF.

A few counts support this clonotype. The chain combines TRBV20-1 with TRBJ2-6; possible D gene TRBD1, 5 bases. The germline gives CDR1 DFQATT, CDR2 SNEGSKA (reference sequence). This CDR3 contains 14 residues. Trimming left V 3 bases short and J 6 bases short, with 12 bases between. Here the CDR3 reads CSASNQGKANVLTF. The CDR3 DNA reads TGCAGTGCTAGTAATCAGGGCAAGGCCAACGTCCTGACTTTC.